These T cell receptor beta chains were read from a single sample in a study of blood T cells in healthy people across ages. Each CDR3 protein gets one entry after TCRdb re-called the 5' RACE reads with MiXCR. The table records roughly 1.5 million distinct CDR3 sequences, roughly 43% of them present only once. The specimen sequenced was blood. The receptors stem from a woman aged 18-29 years in good health. Each CDR3 is given with its conserved first and last residue. Clone size is not always given. Where it is, it says once, few, many or a class for expanded clones.

j_call | v_call | clone_size | cdr3_aa
TRBJ1-2 | TRBV15 | - | CVTSRATVRYGYTF
TRBJ2-1 | TRBV11-2 | - | CASSRTSRDEQFF
TRBJ1-6 | TRBV7-2 | - | CASSQPRVGRGVWSPLHF
TRBJ2-5 | TRBV6-1 | few | CASRQTRGMRTQYF
TRBJ2-1 | TRBV24-1 | few | CATSDSDRPPAYNEQFF
TRBJ1-1 | TRBV29-1 | - | CSASSGGAGTEAFF
TRBJ1-1 | TRBV6-2/TRBV6-3 | many | CASSRGENTEAFF
TRBJ2-5 | TRBV20-1 | - | CSARGPSGRFDEQYF
TRBJ2-7 | TRBV10-3 | - | CAIGGKSSYEQYF
TRBJ1-2 | TRBV9 | few | CASSLRGTPHGYTF
- | TRBV13 | - | CASSLEERGSYEQYF
TRBJ2-1 | TRBV20-1 | few | CSALRGTYNEQFF
TRBJ2-7 | TRBV29-1 | - | CSVEDPGSSYEQYF
TRBJ2-5 | TRBV4-1 | many | CASSPGQSQETQYF
TRBJ2-7 | TRBV20-1 | few | CSAREGEGLYEQYF
TRBJ1-5 | TRBV20-1 | - | CSAAEGNQPQHF
TRBJ1-1 | TRBV6-2/TRBV6-3 | few | CASTPRGNTEAFF
TRBJ1-4 | TRBV7-9 | few | CASSPSAGLEEKLFF
- | TRBV4-1 | - | CASSHPGTGNYEQYF
TRBJ2-1 | TRBV7-2 | few | CASSLFAASSYNEQFF
TRBJ1-2 | TRBV12-3/TRBV12-4 | - | CASSLSRVSSGYTF
TRBJ1-2 | TRBV4-1 | - | CASSQGTGLNGYTF
TRBJ2-3 | TRBV10-3 | - | CAISPYTTDTQYF
TRBJ2-5 | TRBV7-3 | - | CASSLTGATGDVSAQYF
TRBJ1-5 | TRBV20-1 | few | CSAPRRNQPQHF
TRBJ1-5 | TRBV4-3 | - | CASSQDHTSNQPQHF
TRBJ2-7 | TRBV5-1 | - | CASSLEAGGGYEQYF
TRBJ1-4 | TRBV5-1 | - | CASSQDPGSSEKLFF
TRBJ1-5 | TRBV6-2/TRBV6-3 | few | CASSTPGQGIQPQHF
TRBJ2-7 | TRBV5-1 | - | CASSLVAWDSASYEQYF
TRBJ1-1 | TRBV5-1 | - | CASSSEAGVWTEAFF
TRBJ2-3 | TRBV20-1 | - | CSGGSPPGPLTDTQYF
TRBJ2-1 | TRBV29-1 | - | CSVRQVGNEQFF
TRBJ1-2 | TRBV12-3/TRBV12-4 | many | CASSLGGNNYGYTF
TRBJ2-5 | TRBV29-1 | - | CSVGLRQAETQYF
TRBJ2-7 | TRBV30 | - | CAWNPRGREQYF
TRBJ2-7 | TRBV29-1 | few | CSVATGQFSYEQYF
TRBJ2-1 | TRBV5-5 | - | CASSLDTPRDYNEQFF
TRBJ2-7 | TRBV20-1 | once | CSARREGYEQYF
TRBJ1-5 | TRBV27 | few | CASSLRENWQPQHF
TRBJ2-5 | TRBV7-8 | - | CASSLLGQSYSNEQYF
TRBJ2-1 | TRBV5-1 | - | CASSSLGAHEQFF
TRBJ2-7 | TRBV10-3 | - | CAISEPTGTGRTYEQYF
TRBJ2-7 | TRBV7-9 | - | CASSSDRGRGQYEQYF
TRBJ1-2 | TRBV7-2 | - | CASSARQGPGLYGYTF
TRBJ2-7 | TRBV20-1 | - | CSAHGGGESEQYF
TRBJ1-4 | TRBV12-3/TRBV12-4 | - | CASSSQHGPGREKLFF
TRBJ2-1 | TRBV27 | - | CASSPRAVFYNEQFF
TRBJ2-1 | TRBV29-1 | - | CSVRTSAYNEQFF
TRBJ2-7 | TRBV27 | few | CASRGSRNEQYF
TRBJ2-1 | TRBV7-3 | - | CANSLRPGGPFNEQFF
TRBJ2-1 | TRBV3-1 | few | CASSSGQGIYEQFF
TRBJ1-2 | TRBV12-3/TRBV12-4 | few | CASTLGYGYTF
TRBJ2-1 | TRBV6-1 | - | CASREEGGSYNEQFF
TRBJ2-3 | TRBV4-1 | - | CASSQEGGQTGGTDTQYF